What follows are 28 T cell receptor beta chains derived from one specimen sequenced in a study of blood T cell repertoires in COVID-19. This table comes from immunoSEQ multiplex PCR, and its TCRdb copy is limited to in-frame clones, with some not included. The table has 250,000 or so clones, roughly 86% seen once. The sample taken for sequencing was peripheral blood. These receptors were collected from a man aged 40-49 years with active or convalescent COVID-19.

The chain recombines TRBV27 with TRBJ1-1, with 7 positions matching TRBD1. Germline values: CDR1 MNHEY, CDR2 SMNVEV (reference sequence). The CDR3 has 14 amino acids. V lost 1 base, J lost 10 bases, and 9 bases stayed unmatched. The CDR3 coding sequence is TGTGCCAGCAGTTTATATCGGCAGGGGGACGGAGCTTTCTTT. It encodes CASSLYRQGDGAFF.

This rearrangement joins TRBV6-5 to TRBJ1-5; no reliable D call. The CDR3 runs 13 residues. V was clipped by 7 bases and J by 5 bases, with 12 bases between them. The V gene's germline CDR1 is MNHEY and CDR2 SVGAGI. CDR3 region: CASMSNLHQPQHF. CDR3 bases: TGTGCCAGCATGAGTAACCTCCATCAGCCCCAGCATTTT.

The table lists this clone with a few counts. The chain carries TRBV5-1 and TRBJ1-1, with D possibly TRBD1 on 5 matching bases. The CDR3 extends over 15 amino acids. CDR1 is SGHRS and CDR2 is YFSETQ in the germline V gene. V lost 3 bases to trimming and J lost 5 bases, with 17 bases between them. CDR3 bases: TGCGCCAGCAGCTCCGGTGCGGGGGGAGAGACTGAAGCTTTCTTT. Protein sequence: CASSSGAGGETEAFF.

This clone occurred once. CDR3 residues: CASSPGGARNTGELFF. CDR3 nucleotide sequence: TGCGCCAGCAGCCCCGGGGGGGCCCGCAACACCGGGGAGCTGTTTTTT. The V call is TRBV5-1, the J call TRBJ2-2; 8 nucleotides line up with TRBD2. CDR1 SGHRS and CDR2 YFSETQ come from the germline V gene. This CDR3 comprises 16 residues. J lost 2 bases, V lost 4 bases, and 7 bases had no gene match.

The chain uses TRBV19 and TRBJ1-4; D not certain. Germline V CDR1 and CDR2: LNHDA, SQIVND (reference sequence). The CDR3 sequence is 15 residues long. Deletions cut 1 base from V and 0 bases from J, with 6 bases between. CDR3 nucleotide sequence: TGTGCCAGTAGTATAGCCGGTGCAACTAATGAAAAACTGTTTTTT. This codes for CASSIAGATNEKLFF. The full variable domain, with the rest looked up from reference TRBV19 and TRBJ1-4, is DGGITQSPKYLFRKEGQNVTLSCEQNLNHDAMYWYRQDPGQGLRLIYYSQIVNDFQKGDIAEGYSVSREKKESFPLTVTSAQKNPTAFYLCASSIAGATNEKLFFGSGTQLSVL.

The chain has TRBV10-1 and TRBJ2-7; 9 bases align to TRBD1. The CDR3 contains 14 residues. The germline gives CDR1 WNHNN, CDR2 SYGVQD (reference sequence). J gave up 5 bases and V 4 bases, and 6 bases lay outside the gene matches. The CDR3 sequence: CASSAGTGTHEQYF. CDR3 DNA: TGCGCCAGCAGTGCGGGGACAGGGACCCACGAGCAGTACTTC.

The chain combines TRBV19 with TRBJ1-2; D might be TRBD1 (6 bases). CDR1 and CDR2 from the germline V gene are LNHDA and SQIVND (reference sequence). The V and J ends lost 4 bases and 5 bases respectively, with 14 bases between them. There are 14 residues in the CDR3. The CDR3 DNA sequence: TGTGCCAGTAGTAGAAGACAGGAAGGTTATGGCTACACCTTC. It is translated as CASSRRQEGYGYTF.

The sample holds one count of this clone. The chain recombines TRBV19 with TRBJ2-7; D is possibly TRBD2 (5 bases). Trimming cost V 4 bases and J 3 bases, with 13 bases left between them. The CDR3 is made up of 14 amino acids. Looked up from germline, CDR1 is LNHDA and CDR2 is SQIVND (reference sequence). CDR3 nucleotides: TGTGCCAGTAGTACCCGGGGTGGCGGCTACGAGCAGTACTTC. This sequence encodes CASSTRGGGYEQYF.

The chain has TRBV3-1 (or the pseudogene TRBV3-2) and TRBJ1-5, with 7 bases aligning to TRBD1. Germline-derived CDR1 and CDR2 are LGHDT and YNNKEL (reference sequence). The CDR3 runs to 16 residues. The J segment lost 6 bases and the V segment lost 0 bases, leaving 8 bases of the junction unmatched. CDR3 sequence reads: CASSQDLKGAGQPQHF. CDR3 nucleotides: TGTGCCAGCAGCCAAGATCTTAAGGGGGCAGGTCAGCCCCAGCATTTT.

This chain's CDR3 is CASSPPLAGISYSYNEQFF. The CDR3 DNA is TGTGCCAGCTCACCCCCGCTAGCGGGAATCTCTTACTCCTACAATGAGCAGTTCTTC. The J gene is TRBJ2-1, the V gene TRBV18; 9 nucleotides agree with TRBD2. The V and J ends lost 3 bases and 0 bases, in that order; junction bases with no gene match: 12. The CDR3 consists of 19 residues. The germline V gene encodes CDR1 KGHSH and CDR2 LQKENI.

The chain has TRBV27 and TRBJ2-7; 7 bases agree with TRBD1. This CDR3 is 14 amino acids long. Trimming removed 5 bases from V and 4 bases from J; junction bases left unmatched: 8. Germline V gene lookup returns CDR1 MNHEY and CDR2 SMNVEV (reference sequence). CDR3 loop: CASSHDRVEYEQYF. CDR3 sequence (DNA): TGTGCCAGCAGTCACGACAGGGTAGAGTACGAGCAGTACTTC.

V and J are TRBV6-5 and TRBJ1-4, with D perhaps TRBD1 (6 bases). The length of the CDR3 is 14 residues. Germline CDR1 reads MNHEY; CDR2 reads SVGAGI. V shed 6 bases and J shed 4 bases, with 12 bases lying between them. The CDR3 sequence is CASRSGAINEKLFF. The CDR3 DNA sequence: TGTGCCAGCAGATCAGGGGCCATTAATGAAAAACTGTTTTTT.

V is TRBV19 and J is TRBJ2-7, with TRBD2 matching over 10 bases. Trimming cost V 1 base and J 7 bases; bases outside gene matches: 10. Germline V gene lookup returns CDR1 LNHDA and CDR2 SQIVND (reference sequence). The CDR3 runs to 16 residues. Here the CDR3 DNA reads TGTGCCAGTAGTATAGGGGGACTAGCGCGTGGGCGTGAGCAGTACTTC. It translates to CASSIGGLARGREQYF.

This chain uses TRBV2 with TRBJ2-2; TRBD1 matches 8 bases. V lost 6 bases to trimming and J lost 4 bases; unmatched junction nucleotides: 10. The CDR3 has 16 residues. From germline, CDR1 is SNHLY and CDR2 FYNNEI. In DNA form, the CDR3 reads TGTGCCAGCAGACCAACAGGGGGGCAGAGCACCGGGGAGCTGTTTTTT. This codes for CASRPTGGQSTGELFF.

This chain uses TRBV7-6 with TRBJ1-1; 7 positions agree with TRBD1. CDR3 length: 15 amino acids. Trimming took 5 bases from V and 1 from J; bases not matched to a gene: 7. Germline values: CDR1 SGHVS, CDR2 FNYEAQ. The CDR3 nucleotides read TGTGCCAGCAGCGCCCCTACAGGGGCGAACACTGAAGCTTTCTTT. It encodes CASSAPTGANTEAFF.

This rearrangement joins TRBV5-1 to TRBJ2-2, with 8 nucleotides matching TRBD2. Germline CDR1 SGHRS, CDR2 YFSETQ. The trim removed 6 bases at V and 0 bases at J, leaving 1 base unmatched. This CDR3 region has 14 residues. The CDR3 DNA reads as TGCGCCAGCAAGCGGGAGCCGAACACCGGGGAGCTGTTTTTT. Translation: CASKREPNTGELFF. Filled out from reference TRBV5-1 and TRBJ2-2, the complete variable domain reads KAGVTQTPRYLIKTRGQQVTLSCSPISGHRSVSWYQQTPGQGLQFLFEYFSETQRNKGNFPGRFSGRQFSNSRSEMNVSTLELGDSALYLCASKREPNTGELFFGEGSRLTVL.

The rearrangement links TRBV11-2 to TRBJ2-2; tentative D call: TRBD2 (6 bases). Trimming pared 5 bases from V and 0 bases from J, leaving 19 bases between. CDR3 size: 18 residues. Germline loops: CDR1 SGHAT, CDR2 FQNNGV. CDR3 amino acids: CASSHRDFPFANTGELFF. For the CDR3, the DNA is TGTGCCAGCAGCCACCGGGACTTCCCGTTCGCGAACACCGGGGAGCTGTTTTTT.

This chain uses TRBV5-6 with TRBJ1-6, with D unresolved. Trimming cost V 2 bases and J 7 bases, with 10 bases left between them. CDR1 is SGHDT, CDR2 YYEEEE, per germline. The CDR3 covers 14 residues. This chain's CDR3 is CASSLGSGNSPLHF. CDR3 coding DNA: TGTGCCAGCAGCTTAGGAAGCGGGAATTCACCCCTCCACTTT.

This clone was seen a few times. The rearrangement uses TRBV13 and TRBJ2-2; 7 bases match TRBD1. With 6 bases clipped from V and 4 bases from J, the junction kept 5 bases outside the gene matches. Germline CDR1 reads PRHDT; CDR2 reads FYEKMQ (reference sequence). The CDR3 is 14 amino acids. Written as DNA, the CDR3 is TGTGCCAGCAGTATCGGACAGGCCACCGGGGAGCTGTTTTTT. As protein: CASSIGQATGELFF.

The gene calls are TRBV24-1 and TRBJ1-1; D is unresolved. From germline, CDR1 is KGHDR and CDR2 SFDVKD. This CDR3 contains 12 residues. V was pared by 3 bases and J by 10 bases, with 11 bases between. The CDR3 here is CATSDGSGAAFF. For the CDR3, the DNA is TGTGCCACCAGTGATGGGAGCGGAGCAGCTTTCTTT.

This chain uses TRBV10-2 with TRBJ1-4; D is uncertain. V was trimmed by 9 bases and J by 4 bases, leaving 12 bases between them. Germline V CDR1 and CDR2: WSHSY, SAAADI. The CDR3 has 13 amino acids. Here the CDR3 reads CASGRSLNEKLFF. The DNA for the CDR3 is TGCGCCAGTGGGCGCTCCCTTAATGAAAAACTGTTTTTT.

The chain couples TRBV6-6 to TRBJ1-1; tentative D call: TRBD1 (6 bases). Germline loops: CDR1 MNHNY, CDR2 SVGAGI (reference sequence). This CDR3 region has 12 residues. V gave up 3 bases and J gave up 8 bases, with 10 bases separating them. For the CDR3, the DNA is TGTGCCAGCAGTTATGGGGGCAGGGAAGCTTTCTTT. Residues: CASSYGGREAFF.

This clone came up a few times. The chain recombines TRBV7-2 with TRBJ2-1, with TRBD1 matching 9 bases. The CDR3 is 15 residues long. The V and J ends lost 5 bases and 8 bases, in that order; junction bases with no gene match: 10. CDR1 SGHTA and CDR2 FQGNSA come from the germline V gene. This CDR3 is CASSLTGGRLDEQFF. Here the CDR3 DNA reads TGTGCCAGCAGCCTCACAGGGGGCCGCCTCGATGAGCAGTTCTTC.

This clone occurred once. The chain has TRBV6-6 and TRBJ2-7, with TRBD1 as a possible D gene (6 bases). The V gene's germline CDR1 is MNHNY and CDR2 SVGAGI (reference sequence). Trimming stripped 0 bases from V and 3 bases from J, with 12 bases between. The CDR3 loop spans 15 amino acids. The DNA for the CDR3 is TGTGCCAGCAGTTACTCGAAGAGGGGGATCTACGAGCAGTACTTC. Translating gives CASSYSKRGIYEQYF.

The chain recombines TRBV5-5 with TRBJ1-1, with D possibly matching TRBD1 (6 bases). From germline, CDR1 is SGHKS and CDR2 YYEKEE (reference sequence). The CDR3 covers 15 residues. The V end lost 4 bases, the J end lost 1 base, and 14 bases lay between the germline ends. The DNA of the CDR3 is TGTGCCAGCAGCGCCGGACAGCGAGAGAACACTGAAGCTTTCTTT. This gives the protein CASSAGQRENTEAFF.

This clone has only one observation. The chain uses TRBV11-2 and TRBJ2-7, with 7 bases that match TRBD2. The V gene's germline CDR1 is SGHAT and CDR2 FQNNGV. The junction had 6 bases not matched to a gene; V was cut back by 1 base and J by 6 bases. The CDR3 loop spans 14 amino acids. CDR3 in DNA: TGTGCCAGCAGCTTAGGGGATGTAGCGGGCGAGCAGTACTTC. Translating gives CASSLGDVAGEQYF. The variable domain in full, completed from reference TRBV11-2 and TRBJ2-7, reads EAGVAQSPRYKIIEKRQSVAFWCNPISGHATLYWYQQILGQGPKLLIQFQNNGVVDDSQLPKDRFSAERLKGVDSTLKIQPAKLEDSAVYLCASSLGDVAGEQYFGPGTRLTVT.

In this sample, this clone turned up a few times. The chain joins TRBV5-1 to TRBJ2-7; D not resolved. Trimming stripped 1 base from V and 3 bases from J, with 8 bases between. The germline V gene encodes CDR1 SGHRS and CDR2 YFSETQ. The CDR3 is 13 residues long. CDR3 protein: CASSLTENYEQYF. As DNA, the CDR3 is TGCGCCAGCAGCTTGACAGAAAACTACGAGCAGTACTTC.

The CDR3 reads CASSQAQTNSPLHF. The CDR3 nucleotides are TGTGCCAGCAGCCAAGCCCAGACAAATTCACCCCTCCACTTT. V and J are TRBV4-2 and TRBJ1-6; D remains unclear. The length of the CDR3 is 14 residues. Trimming took 1 base from V and 7 from J, leaving 8 bases between them. The germline gives CDR1 LGHNA, CDR2 YNFKEQ.